These T cell receptor beta chains were read from a single sample in a study of vaccination effects on CD4 cells after COVID-19. These receptors' antigens are unknown. Sequencing was performed with immunoSEQ multiplex PCR; in TCRdb, only in-frame clones are kept and a portion is missing. The sample consists of some 68,000 clones, 75% to 90% of them appearing once. The sequencing here drew on CD4+ T cells from PBMCs cultured with SARS-CoV-2 spike peptides, taken before COVID-19 vaccination. These receptors were collected from a human donor who received a COVID-19 vaccine. Both conserved end residues are part of each CDR3. D genes are given only for firm matches. Expanded clones get a size class; other rows say once, few or many, or leave the size out.

J: TRBJ2-5; D: NA; V: TRBV19; size: NA; CDR3: CASTRTGNQETQYF; DNA: TGTGCCAGTACGAGAACGGGCAACCAAGAGACCCAGTACTTC
J: TRBJ1-5; D: NA; V: TRBV30; size: NA; CDR3: CAWSPGAQPQHF; DNA: TGTGCCTGGAGTCCAGGGGCTCAGCCCCAGCATTTT
J: TRBJ2-5; D: TRBD2; V: TRBV3-1/TRBV3-2; size: NA; CDR3: CASSQERTSETQYF; DNA: TGTGCCAGCAGCCAAGAAAGGACTAGTGAAACCCAGTACTTC
J: TRBJ2-2; D: TRBD2; V: TRBV5-1; size: NA; CDR3: CASSFGTSTNTGELFF; DNA: TGCGCCAGCAGCTTTGGGACTAGCACGAACACCGGGGAGCTGTTTTTT
J: TRBJ1-2; D: NA; V: TRBV16; size: NA; CDR3: CASNLFQGHYGYTF; DNA: TGTGCCAGCAACCTATTCCAGGGTCACTATGGCTACACCTTC
J: TRBJ1-2; D: NA; V: TRBV24-1; size: NA; CDR3: CATSETKRGVYGYTF; DNA: TGTGCCACCAGTGAGACGAAGCGGGGCGTCTATGGCTACACCTTC
J: TRBJ2-6; D: NA; V: TRBV30; size: few; CDR3: CAWDSGRSGANVLTF; DNA: TGTGCCTGGGACAGTGGACGCTCTGGGGCCAACGTCCTGACTTTC
J: TRBJ2-3; D: TRBD2; V: TRBV5-4; size: NA; CDR3: CASSRQRGVEDTQYF; DNA: TGTGCCAGCAGTCGTCAGCGGGGGGTGGAAGATACGCAGTATTTT
J: TRBJ1-2; D: NA; V: TRBV9; size: NA; CDR3: CASSPQASTANYGYTF; DNA: TGTGCCAGCAGCCCCCAAGCCTCCACTGCTAACTATGGCTACACCTTC
J: TRBJ2-1; D: NA; V: TRBV7-8; size: NA; CDR3: CASSSRDGSYNEQFF; DNA: TGTGCCAGCAGCTCCAGGGACGGATCCTACAATGAGCAGTTCTTC
J: TRBJ2-5; D: TRBD2; V: TRBV7-9; size: NA; CDR3: CASSSAGGVETQYF; DNA: TGTGCCAGCAGCTCCGCGGGGGGGGTAGAGACCCAGTACTTC
J: TRBJ2-3; D: TRBD2; V: TRBV7-2; size: NA; CDR3: CASSSSGTTFTDTQYF; DNA: TGTGCCAGCAGTTCTAGCGGGACTACCTTCACAGATACGCAGTATTTT
J: TRBJ1-1; D: NA; V: TRBV5-8; size: NA; CDR3: CASSPGFNSVNTEAFF; DNA: TGTGCCAGCAGCCCGGGTTTTAATAGTGTGAACACTGAAGCTTTCTTT
J: TRBJ1-5; D: NA; V: TRBV12-1; size: NA; CDR3: CASSFRDPSLSNQPQHF; DNA: TGTGCCAGCAGCTTTAGGGACCCTTCCCTTAGCAATCAGCCCCAGCATTTT
J: TRBJ1-5; D: TRBD1; V: TRBV7-2; size: NA; CDR3: CASSLVATGFGLYQPQHF; DNA: TGTGCCAGCAGCTTAGTAGCGACAGGGTTCGGCCTGTATCAGCCCCAGCATTTT
J: TRBJ1-5; D: TRBD1; V: TRBV5-1; size: NA; CDR3: CASSLTTGIEQPQHF; DNA: TGCGCCAGCAGCCTGACGACAGGGATCGAGCAGCCCCAGCATTTT
J: TRBJ1-6; D: TRBD1; V: TRBV7-8; size: few; CDR3: CASSRGQGTNSPLHF; DNA: TGTGCCAGCAGCAGAGGACAGGGGACTAATTCACCCCTCCACTTT
J: TRBJ2-6; D: NA; V: TRBV5-1; size: NA; CDR3: CASSYTGLSGANVLTF; DNA: TGCGCCAGCAGCTATACAGGGCTCTCTGGGGCCAACGTCCTGACTTTC
J: TRBJ2-1; D: NA; V: TRBV3-1/TRBV3-2; size: NA; CDR3: CASSQGDGGQFF; DNA: TGTGCCAGCAGCCAAGGGGACGGGGGGCAGTTCTTC
J: TRBJ2-5; D: NA; V: TRBV5-1; size: NA; CDR3: CASSLEVTQYF; DNA: TGCGCCAGCAGCTTAGAGGTGACCCAGTACTTC
J: TRBJ1-4; D: NA; V: TRBV29-1; size: NA; CDR3: CSAPGVLRVGEKLFF; DNA: TGCAGCGCCCCCGGGGTCTTAAGGGTAGGCGAAAAACTGTTTTTT
J: TRBJ1-1; D: TRBD1; V: TRBV19; size: NA; CDR3: CASSPRTGGFTEAFF; DNA: TGTGCCAGTAGTCCCCGGACAGGGGGCTTCACTGAAGCTTTCTTT
J: TRBJ2-5; D: NA; V: TRBV5-1; size: once; CDR3: CASSFAGAHQETQYF; DNA: TGCGCCAGCAGCTTCGCCGGGGCCCACCAAGAGACCCAGTACTTC
J: TRBJ1-1; D: NA; V: TRBV5-1; size: few; CDR3: CASSLEPGAHTEAFF; DNA: TGCGCCAGCAGCTTGGAACCGGGGGCCCACACTGAAGCTTTCTTT
J: TRBJ1-2; D: TRBD1; V: TRBV28; size: few; CDR3: CASSLRGQAGYGYTF; DNA: TGTGCCAGCAGTTTGCGCGGACAGGCGGGCTATGGCTACACCTTC
J: TRBJ1-1; D: TRBD1; V: TRBV4-2; size: NA; CDR3: CASSPHSGQINTEAFF; DNA: TGTGCCAGCAGCCCCCACTCGGGACAGATCAACACTGAAGCTTTCTTT
J: TRBJ1-6; D: TRBD1; V: TRBV5-6; size: few; CDR3: CASSFRTGNSPLHF; DNA: TGTGCCAGCAGCTTTCGGACAGGGAATTCACCCCTCCACTTT
J: TRBJ1-5; D: TRBD1; V: TRBV7-2; size: once; CDR3: CASSRGQGNANQPQHF; DNA: TGTGCCAGCAGCCGGGGACAGGGTAACGCCAATCAGCCCCAGCATTTT
J: TRBJ2-2; D: NA; V: TRBV6-6; size: NA; CDR3: CASSYSQGNTGELFF; DNA: TGTGCCAGCAGTTATTCTCAGGGAAACACCGGGGAGCTGTTTTTT
J: TRBJ1-5; D: NA; V: TRBV24-1; size: NA; CDR3: CATSDPTGPQHF; DNA: TGTGCCACCAGTGACCCTACAGGGCCCCAGCATTTT
J: TRBJ2-1; D: TRBD1; V: TRBV6-5; size: few; CDR3: CASTPTGVTYNEQFF; DNA: TGTGCCAGCACCCCGACAGGGGTCACCTACAATGAGCAGTTCTTC
J: TRBJ1-1; D: TRBD1; V: TRBV10-3; size: NA; CDR3: CAIRPGTGGTEAFF; DNA: TGTGCCATCAGGCCAGGGACAGGGGGCACTGAAGCTTTCTTT
J: TRBJ2-1; D: NA; V: TRBV7-3; size: NA; CDR3: CASSLIRGGGGEQFF; DNA: TGTGCCAGCAGCTTAATCAGAGGGGGAGGGGGTGAGCAGTTCTTC
J: TRBJ2-3; D: TRBD2; V: TRBV9; size: NA; CDR3: CASSTSSGAGDTQYF; DNA: TGTGCCAGCAGCACGAGTTCAGGAGCGGGGGATACGCAGTATTTT
J: TRBJ1-1; D: TRBD1; V: TRBV29-1; size: NA; CDR3: CSVVRGTGGTEAFF; DNA: TGCAGCGTTGTTCGGGGGACAGGGGGTACTGAAGCTTTCTTT
J: TRBJ2-3; D: TRBD2; V: TRBV9; size: NA; CDR3: CASSRGLAGGTDTQYF; DNA: TGTGCCAGCAGCCGAGGACTAGCGGGGGGTACAGATACGCAGTATTTT
J: TRBJ2-5; D: NA; V: TRBV5-1; size: NA; CDR3: CASSLRETQYF; DNA: TGCGCCAGCAGCTTGCGTGAGACCCAGTACTTC
J: TRBJ2-1; D: NA; V: TRBV12-3/TRBV12-4; size: NA; CDR3: CASSLGGPVRQFF; DNA: TGTGCCAGCAGTTTAGGAGGACCGGTCCGGCAGTTCTTC
J: TRBJ1-2; D: NA; V: TRBV6-2/TRBV6-3; size: NA; CDR3: CASSYSWDGYTF; DNA: TGTGCCAGCAGCTATTCGTGGGATGGCTACACCTTC
J: TRBJ2-3; D: NA; V: TRBV5-4; size: NA; CDR3: CASRTGTVSTDTQYF; DNA: TGTGCCAGCAGAACCGGGACGGTAAGCACAGATACGCAGTATTTT
J: TRBJ1-3; D: NA; V: TRBV5-1; size: NA; CDR3: CASSSGWGNTIYF; DNA: TGCGCCAGCAGCTCTGGATGGGGAAACACCATATATTTT
J: TRBJ1-1; D: TRBD1; V: TRBV3-1/TRBV3-2; size: NA; CDR3: CASKGQQTNTEAFF; DNA: TGTGCCAGCAAGGGACAGCAAACGAACACTGAAGCTTTCTTT
J: TRBJ1-1; D: NA; V: TRBV18; size: NA; CDR3: CASSKPARTVNTEAFF; DNA: TGTGCCAGCTCAAAGCCTGCGCGGACGGTGAACACTGAAGCTTTCTTT
J: TRBJ1-5; D: NA; V: TRBV29-1; size: NA; CDR3: CSAVATGLNQPQHF; DNA: TGCAGCGCCGTAGCTACAGGGCTCAATCAGCCCCAGCATTTT
J: TRBJ1-2; D: NA; V: TRBV6-2/TRBV6-3; size: few; CDR3: CASSPPTLNYGYTF; DNA: TGTGCCAGCAGCCCCCCCACCCTTAACTATGGCTACACCTTC
J: TRBJ2-5; D: TRBD1; V: TRBV6-1; size: NA; CDR3: CASSEQDRPAETQYF; DNA: TGTGCCAGCAGTGAACAGGACAGGCCCGCCGAGACCCAGTACTTC
J: TRBJ1-2; D: NA; V: TRBV13; size: NA; CDR3: CASSLGGPGPNYGYTF; DNA: TGTGCCAGCAGCTTAGGTGGCCCGGGCCCTAACTATGGCTACACCTTC
J: TRBJ2-5; D: TRBD2; V: TRBV7-2; size: NA; CDR3: CASSSTSGSSWYF; DNA: TGTGCCAGCAGCTCGACTAGCGGGTCGTCCTGGTACTTC
J: TRBJ2-3; D: NA; V: TRBV10-3; size: NA; CDR3: CAIRSGLGRDTQYF; DNA: TGTGCCATCAGGTCCGGTCTGGGGAGGGATACGCAGTATTTT